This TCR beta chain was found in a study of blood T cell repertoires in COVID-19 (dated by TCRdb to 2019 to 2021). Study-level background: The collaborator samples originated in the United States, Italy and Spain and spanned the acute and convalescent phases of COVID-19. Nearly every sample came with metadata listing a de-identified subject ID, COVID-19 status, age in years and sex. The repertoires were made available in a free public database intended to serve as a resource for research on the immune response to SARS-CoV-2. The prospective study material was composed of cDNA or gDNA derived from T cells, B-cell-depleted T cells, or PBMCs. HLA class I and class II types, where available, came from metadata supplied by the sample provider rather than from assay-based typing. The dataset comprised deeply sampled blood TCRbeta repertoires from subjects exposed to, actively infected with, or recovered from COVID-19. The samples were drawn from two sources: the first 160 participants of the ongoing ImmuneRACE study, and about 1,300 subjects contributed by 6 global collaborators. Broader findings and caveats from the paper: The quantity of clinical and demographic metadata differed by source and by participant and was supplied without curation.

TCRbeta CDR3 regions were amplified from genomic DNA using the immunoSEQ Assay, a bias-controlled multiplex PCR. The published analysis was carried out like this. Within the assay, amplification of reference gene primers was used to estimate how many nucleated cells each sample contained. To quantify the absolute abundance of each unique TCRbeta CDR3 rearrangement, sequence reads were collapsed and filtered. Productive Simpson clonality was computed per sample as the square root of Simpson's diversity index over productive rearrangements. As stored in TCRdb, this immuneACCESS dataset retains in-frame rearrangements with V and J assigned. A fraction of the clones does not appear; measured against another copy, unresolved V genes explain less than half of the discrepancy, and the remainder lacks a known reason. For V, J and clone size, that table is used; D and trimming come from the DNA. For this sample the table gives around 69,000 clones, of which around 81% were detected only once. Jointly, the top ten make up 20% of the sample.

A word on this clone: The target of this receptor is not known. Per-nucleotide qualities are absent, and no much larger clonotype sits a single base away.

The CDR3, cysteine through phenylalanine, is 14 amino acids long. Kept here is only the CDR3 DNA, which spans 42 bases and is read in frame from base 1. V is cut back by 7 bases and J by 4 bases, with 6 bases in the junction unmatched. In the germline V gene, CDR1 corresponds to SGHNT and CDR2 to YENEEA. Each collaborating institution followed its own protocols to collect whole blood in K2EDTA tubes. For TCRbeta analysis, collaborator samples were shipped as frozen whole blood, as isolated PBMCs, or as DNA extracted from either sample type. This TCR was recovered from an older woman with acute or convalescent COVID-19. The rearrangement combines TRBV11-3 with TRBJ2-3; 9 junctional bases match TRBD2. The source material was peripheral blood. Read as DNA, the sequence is TGTGCCAGCACGGCGGGAGGGGGAGCAGATACGCAGTATTTT. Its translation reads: CASTAGGGADTQYF.